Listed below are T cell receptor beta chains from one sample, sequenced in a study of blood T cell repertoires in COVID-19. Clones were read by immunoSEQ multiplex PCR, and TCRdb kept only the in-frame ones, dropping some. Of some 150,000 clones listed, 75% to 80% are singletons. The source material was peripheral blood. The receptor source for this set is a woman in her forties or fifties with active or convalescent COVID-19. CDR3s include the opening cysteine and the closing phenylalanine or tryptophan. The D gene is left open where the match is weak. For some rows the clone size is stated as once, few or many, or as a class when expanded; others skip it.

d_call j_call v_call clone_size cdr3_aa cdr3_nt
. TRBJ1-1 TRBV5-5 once CASSLQGMNTEAFF TGTGCCAGCAGCTTGCAGGGCATGAACACTGAAGCTTTCTTT
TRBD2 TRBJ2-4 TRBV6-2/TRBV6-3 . CASSYSLLAGGPGIQYF TGTGCCAGCAGTTACTCGCTACTAGCGGGGGGGCCAGGCATTCAGTACTTC
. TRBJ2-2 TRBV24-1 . CATSTPSPPGELFF TGTGCCACCTCGACCCCTAGCCCCCCCGGGGAGCTGTTTTTT
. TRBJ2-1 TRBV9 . CASSPPQGGMNEQFF TGTGCCAGCAGCCCTCCCCAGGGGGGCATGAATGAGCAGTTCTTC
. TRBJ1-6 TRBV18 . CASSPRGGRDNSPLHF TGTGCCAGCTCACCACGGGGCGGCAGGGATAATTCACCCCTCCACTTT
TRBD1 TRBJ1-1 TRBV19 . CASIEAGTGGWSTEAFF TGTGCCAGTATCGAGGCGGGGACAGGGGGCTGGAGCACTGAAGCTTTCTTT
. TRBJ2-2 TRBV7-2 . CASSFSVNTGELFF TGTGCCAGCAGCTTTAGCGTGAACACCGGGGAGCTGTTTTTT
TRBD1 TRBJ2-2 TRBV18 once CASSPPRQGSGELFF TGTGCCAGCTCACCACCAAGACAGGGTTCCGGGGAGCTGTTTTTT
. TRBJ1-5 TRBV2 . CASKSRDSNQPQHF TGTGCCAGCAAGTCGAGGGATAGCAATCAGCCCCAGCATTTT
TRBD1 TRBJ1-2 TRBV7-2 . CASSLVLGTGSYGYTF TGTGCCAGCAGCTTAGTTTTAGGGACAGGGAGCTATGGCTACACCTTC
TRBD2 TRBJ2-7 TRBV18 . CASSHGLANYEQYF TGTGCCAGCTCACATGGACTAGCGAACTACGAGCAGTACTTC
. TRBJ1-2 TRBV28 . CASRFPGESRYYGYTF TGTGCCAGCAGATTCCCGGGGGAATCGAGGTACTATGGCTACACCTTC
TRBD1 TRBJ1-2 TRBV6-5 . CASSTGGADYGYTF TGTGCCAGCAGTACAGGGGGCGCAGACTATGGCTACACCTTC
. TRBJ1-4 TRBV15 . CATSRDPTSGEEKLFF TGTGCCACCAGCAGAGATCCCACCAGCGGCGAAGAAAAACTGTTTTTT
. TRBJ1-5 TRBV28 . CASRSTGNSNQPQHF TGTGCCAGCAGATCAACAGGGAACAGCAATCAGCCCCAGCATTTT
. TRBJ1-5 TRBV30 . CAWTAAGDQPQHF TGTGCCTGGACTGCGGCAGGGGATCAGCCCCAGCATTTT
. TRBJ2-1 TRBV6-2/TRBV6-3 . CASSYSEDYNEQFF TGTGCCAGCAGTTACTCGGAGGACTACAATGAGCAGTTCTTC
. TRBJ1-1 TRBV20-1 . CSASGGRWAEAFF TGCAGTGCTAGTGGGGGGCGGTGGGCTGAAGCTTTCTTT
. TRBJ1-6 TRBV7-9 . CASSLVASLASPLHF TGTGCCAGCAGCTTAGTGGCCAGTCTAGCATCACCCCTCCACTTT
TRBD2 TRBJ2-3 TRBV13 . CASSLVAGTSGTDTQYF TGTGCCAGCAGCTTAGTGGCCGGGACTAGCGGCACAGATACGCAGTATTTT
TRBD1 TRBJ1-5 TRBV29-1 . CSVLTGGGQPQHF TGCAGCGTCCTGACAGGGGGCGGTCAGCCCCAGCATTTT
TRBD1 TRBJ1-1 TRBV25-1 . CASSERWTGNTEAFF TGTGCCAGCAGTGAACGTTGGACAGGGAACACTGAAGCTTTCTTT
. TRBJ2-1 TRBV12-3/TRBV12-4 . CASSPRRRDEQFF TGTGCCAGCAGCCCGAGACGGAGGGATGAGCAGTTCTTC
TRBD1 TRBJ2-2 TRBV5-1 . CASSIGRTGVVGELFF TGCGCCAGCAGCATTGGGAGGACAGGGGTTGTCGGGGAGCTGTTTTTT
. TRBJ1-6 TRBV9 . CASSVIGGSPLHF TGTGCCAGCAGCGTAATAGGAGGTTCACCCCTCCACTTT
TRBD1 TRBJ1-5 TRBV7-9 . CASSLTGNNQPQHF TGTGCCAGCAGCTTGACAGGGAACAATCAGCCCCAGCATTTT
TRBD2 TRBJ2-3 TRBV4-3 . CASSRVAGGLDTQYF TGCGCCAGCAGCCGCGTAGCGGGGGGGCTGGATACGCAGTATTTT
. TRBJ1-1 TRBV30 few CAWRAGRVMNTEAFF TGTGCCTGGAGGGCAGGGAGGGTCATGAACACTGAAGCTTTCTTT
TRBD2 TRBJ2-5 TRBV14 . CASSQDIGRAETQYF TGTGCCAGCAGCCAAGATATCGGGAGGGCAGAGACCCAGTACTTC
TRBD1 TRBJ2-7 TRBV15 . CATSGPGTAEQYF TGTGCCACCAGCGGGCCCGGGACAGCCGAGCAGTACTTC
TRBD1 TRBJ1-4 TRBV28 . CASSPGTGRKLFF TGTGCCAGCAGCCCCGGGACAGGGCGGAAACTGTTTTTT